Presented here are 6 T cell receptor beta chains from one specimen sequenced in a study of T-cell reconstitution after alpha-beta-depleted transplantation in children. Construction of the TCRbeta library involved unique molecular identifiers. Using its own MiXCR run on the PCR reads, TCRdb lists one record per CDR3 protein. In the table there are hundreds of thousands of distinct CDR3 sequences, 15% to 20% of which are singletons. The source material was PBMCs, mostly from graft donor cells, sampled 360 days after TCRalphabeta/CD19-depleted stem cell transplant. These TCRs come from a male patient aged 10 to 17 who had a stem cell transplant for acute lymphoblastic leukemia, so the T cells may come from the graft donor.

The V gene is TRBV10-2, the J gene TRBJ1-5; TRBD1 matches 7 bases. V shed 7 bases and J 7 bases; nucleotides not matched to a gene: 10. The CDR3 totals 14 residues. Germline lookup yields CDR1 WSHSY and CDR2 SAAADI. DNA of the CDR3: TGCGCCAGCACCACGGACAGGCATAGCCAGCCCCAGCATTTT. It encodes CASTTDRHSQPQHF.

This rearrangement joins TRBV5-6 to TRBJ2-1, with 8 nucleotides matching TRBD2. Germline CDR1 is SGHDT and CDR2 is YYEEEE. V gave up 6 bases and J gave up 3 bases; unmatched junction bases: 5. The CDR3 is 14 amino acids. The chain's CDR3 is CASTFGTSYNEQFF. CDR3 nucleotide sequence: TGTGCCAGCACCTTCGGGACTAGCTACAATGAGCAGTTCTTC.

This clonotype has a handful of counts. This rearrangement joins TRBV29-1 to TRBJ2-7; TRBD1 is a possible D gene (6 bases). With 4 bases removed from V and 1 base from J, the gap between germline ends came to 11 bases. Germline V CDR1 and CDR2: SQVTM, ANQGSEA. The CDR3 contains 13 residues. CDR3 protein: CSVGTVLSYEQYF. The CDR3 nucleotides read TGCAGCGTTGGGACAGTCCTTTCCTACGAGCAGTACTTC.

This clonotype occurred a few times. Here the CDR3 reads CASSLTGDSFHEQYF. The DNA for the CDR3 is TGTGCCAGCAGCTTAACGGGTGATTCGTTCCACGAGCAGTACTTC. The chain links TRBV7-3 to TRBJ2-7; D unresolved. Trimming took 0 bases from V and 5 from J, leaving 14 bases between them. The CDR3 contains 15 residues. From germline, CDR1 is SGHTA and CDR2 FQGTGA.

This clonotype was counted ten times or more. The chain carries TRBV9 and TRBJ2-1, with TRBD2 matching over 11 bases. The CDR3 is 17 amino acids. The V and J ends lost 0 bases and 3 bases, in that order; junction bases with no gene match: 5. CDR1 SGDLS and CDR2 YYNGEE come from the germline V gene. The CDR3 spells CASSVVSGTSGYNEQFF. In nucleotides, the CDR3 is TGTGCCAGCAGCGTAGTATCCGGGACTAGCGGCTACAATGAGCAGTTCTTC.

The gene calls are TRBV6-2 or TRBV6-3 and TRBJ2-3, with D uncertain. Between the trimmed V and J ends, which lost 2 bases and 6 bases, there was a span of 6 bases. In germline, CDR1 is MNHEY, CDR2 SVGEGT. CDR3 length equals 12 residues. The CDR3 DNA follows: TGTGCCAGCAGTTACCCGATCGATACGCAGTATTTT. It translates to CASSYPIDTQYF.